This T cell receptor (beta chain) stems from a study of control samples from healthy donors and cancer patients. This CDR3 region has 13 residues. Germline V lookup: CDR1 SGHDT, CDR2 YYEEEE. The V gene lost 4 bases and the J gene lost 7 bases, with 12 bases spanning the gap. The assay was immunoSEQ multiplex PCR, and TCRdb's table has in-frame clones only and misses some. The sample shows tens of thousands of clones, more than 95% of them seen only once. The chain combines TRBV5-6 with TRBJ2-1; D gene unclear. This clonotype was obtained from a woman aged 18 to 35 in good health. The sample was blood. The DNA of the CDR3 is TGTGCCAGCAGCCCCCCAGGACGAAATGAGCAGTTCTTC. Protein: CASSPPGRNEQFF.